This T cell receptor (beta chain) was retrieved from a study of blood T cell repertoires in COVID-19. Here immunoSEQ multiplex PCR was the method, and the copy in TCRdb shows in-frame clones only, minus some. The sample lists approximately 220,000 clones, over 70% occurring once. In regard to this clone: A junction end diverges from the germline sequence, so it may reflect a read error.

Specimen: peripheral blood. The sequence was collected from a woman older than 75 with acute or convalescent COVID-19.

This CDR3 is CASSLVRETFNSGELFF. The CDR3 DNA sequence: TGCGCCAGCAGCTTGGTCAGGGAAACATTTAACAGCGGGGAGCTGTTTTTT. The chain employs TRBV5-1 and TRBJ2-2, with D possibly being TRBD1 (5 bases). The CDR3 has 17 residues. Germline lookup yields CDR1 SGHRS and CDR2 YFSETQ.